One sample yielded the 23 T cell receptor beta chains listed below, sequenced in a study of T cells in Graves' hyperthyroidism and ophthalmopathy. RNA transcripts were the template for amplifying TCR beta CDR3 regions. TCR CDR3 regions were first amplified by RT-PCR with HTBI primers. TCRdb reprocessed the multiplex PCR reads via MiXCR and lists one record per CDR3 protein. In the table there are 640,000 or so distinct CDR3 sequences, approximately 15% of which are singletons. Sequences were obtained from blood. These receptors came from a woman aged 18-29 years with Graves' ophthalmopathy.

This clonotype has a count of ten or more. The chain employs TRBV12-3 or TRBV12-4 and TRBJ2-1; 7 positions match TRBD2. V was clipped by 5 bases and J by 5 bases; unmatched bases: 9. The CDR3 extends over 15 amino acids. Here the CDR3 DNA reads TGTGCCAGCAGTCCCCGGACTAGGGAGAACAATGAGCAGTTCTTC. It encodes CASSPRTRENNEQFF.

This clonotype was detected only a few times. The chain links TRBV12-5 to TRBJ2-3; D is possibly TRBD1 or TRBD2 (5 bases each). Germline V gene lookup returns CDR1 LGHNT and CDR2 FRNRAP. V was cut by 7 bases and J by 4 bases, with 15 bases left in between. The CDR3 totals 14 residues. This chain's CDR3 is CASARSGTADTQYF. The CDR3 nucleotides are TGTGCTAGTGCCCGTTCAGGGACCGCAGATACGCAGTATTTT.

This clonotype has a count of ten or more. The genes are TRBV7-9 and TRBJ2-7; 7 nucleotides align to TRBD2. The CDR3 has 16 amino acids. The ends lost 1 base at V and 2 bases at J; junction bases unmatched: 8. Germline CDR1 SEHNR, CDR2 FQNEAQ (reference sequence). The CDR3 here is CASSLVGGSFTYEQYF. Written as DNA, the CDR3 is TGTGCCAGCAGCTTAGTGGGCGGGAGTTTCACCTACGAGCAGTACTTC.

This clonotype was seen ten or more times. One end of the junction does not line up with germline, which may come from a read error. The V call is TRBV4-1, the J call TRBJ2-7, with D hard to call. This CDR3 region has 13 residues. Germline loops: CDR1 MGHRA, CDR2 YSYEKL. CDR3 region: CASSQDRAYEQYF. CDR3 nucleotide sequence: TGTGCCAGCAGCCAAGATCGGGCATACGAGCAGTACTTC.

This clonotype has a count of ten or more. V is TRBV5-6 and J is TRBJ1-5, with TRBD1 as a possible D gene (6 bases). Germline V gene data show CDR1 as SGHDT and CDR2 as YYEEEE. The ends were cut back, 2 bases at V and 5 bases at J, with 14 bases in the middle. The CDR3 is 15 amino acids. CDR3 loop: CASSFGRGPYQPQHF. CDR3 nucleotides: TGTGCCAGCAGCTTCGGCAGGGGCCCCTATCAGCCCCAGCATTTT.

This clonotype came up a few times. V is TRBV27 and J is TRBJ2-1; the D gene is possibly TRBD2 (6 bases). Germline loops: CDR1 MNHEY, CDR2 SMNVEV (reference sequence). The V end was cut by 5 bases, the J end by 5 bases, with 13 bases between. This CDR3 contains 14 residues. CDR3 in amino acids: CASSPISGHNEQFF. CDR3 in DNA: TGTGCCAGCAGTCCGATTAGCGGCCACAATGAGCAGTTCTTC.

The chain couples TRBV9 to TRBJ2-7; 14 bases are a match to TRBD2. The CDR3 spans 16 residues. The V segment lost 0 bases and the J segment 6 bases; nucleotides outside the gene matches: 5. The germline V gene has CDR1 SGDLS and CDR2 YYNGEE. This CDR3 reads CASSVGGLAGVGEQYF. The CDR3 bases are TGTGCCAGCAGCGTAGGGGGACTAGCGGGAGTGGGCGAGCAGTACTTC.

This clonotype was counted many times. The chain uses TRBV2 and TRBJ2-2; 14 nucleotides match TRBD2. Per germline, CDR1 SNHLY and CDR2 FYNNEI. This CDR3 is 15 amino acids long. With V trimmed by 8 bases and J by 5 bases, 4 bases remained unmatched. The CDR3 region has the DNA TGTGCCAGCGGGGGACTAGCGGGAGAGACCGGGGAGCTGTTTTTT. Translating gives CASGGLAGETGELFF.

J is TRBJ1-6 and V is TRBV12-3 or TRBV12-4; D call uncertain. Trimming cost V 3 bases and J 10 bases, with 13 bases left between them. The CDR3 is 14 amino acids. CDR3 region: CASSLFAGSSPLHF. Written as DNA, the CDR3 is TGTGCCAGCAGTTTGTTCGCAGGATCCTCACCCCTCCACTTT.

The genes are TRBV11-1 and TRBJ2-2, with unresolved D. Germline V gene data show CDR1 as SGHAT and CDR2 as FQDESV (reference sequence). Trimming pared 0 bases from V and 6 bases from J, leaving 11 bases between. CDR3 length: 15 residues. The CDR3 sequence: CASSLAVGFPGELFF. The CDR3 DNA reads TGTGCCAGCAGCTTAGCTGTGGGGTTCCCCGGGGAGCTGTTTTTT.

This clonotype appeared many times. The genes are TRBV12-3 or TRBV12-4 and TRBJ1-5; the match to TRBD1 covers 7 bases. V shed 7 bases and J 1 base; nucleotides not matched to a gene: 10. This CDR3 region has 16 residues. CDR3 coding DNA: TGTGCCAGCACCGCACACAGGGGCTTCAGCAATCAGCCCCAGCATTTT. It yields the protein CASTAHRGFSNQPQHF.

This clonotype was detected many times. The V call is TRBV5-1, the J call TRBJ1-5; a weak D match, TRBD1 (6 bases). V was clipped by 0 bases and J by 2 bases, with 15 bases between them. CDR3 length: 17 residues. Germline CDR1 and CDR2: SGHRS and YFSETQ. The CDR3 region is CASSLVQGIDGNQPQHF. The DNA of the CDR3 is TGCGCCAGCAGCTTGGTACAGGGTATCGATGGCAATCAGCCCCAGCATTTT.

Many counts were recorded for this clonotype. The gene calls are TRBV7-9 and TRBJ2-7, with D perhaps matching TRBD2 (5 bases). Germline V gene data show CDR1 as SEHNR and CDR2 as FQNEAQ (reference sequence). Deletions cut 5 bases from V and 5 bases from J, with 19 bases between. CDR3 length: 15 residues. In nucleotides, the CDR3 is TGTGCCAGCAGCCCCCACGCATCGGGGTATAACGAGCAGTACTTC. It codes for CASSPHASGYNEQYF.

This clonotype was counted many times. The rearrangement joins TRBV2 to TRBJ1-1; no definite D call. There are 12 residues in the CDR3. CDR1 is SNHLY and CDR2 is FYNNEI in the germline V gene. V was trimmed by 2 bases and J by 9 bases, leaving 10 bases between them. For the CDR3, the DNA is TGTGCCAGCAGTGAAACGGGGAGAAAAGCTTTCTTT. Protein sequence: CASSETGRKAFF.

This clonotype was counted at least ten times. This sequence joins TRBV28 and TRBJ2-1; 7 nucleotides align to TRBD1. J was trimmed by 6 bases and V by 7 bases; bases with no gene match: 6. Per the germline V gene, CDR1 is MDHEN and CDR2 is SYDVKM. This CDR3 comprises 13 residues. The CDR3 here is CASTPSGGNEQFF. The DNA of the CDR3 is TGTGCCAGCACGCCTTCAGGGGGCAATGAGCAGTTCTTC. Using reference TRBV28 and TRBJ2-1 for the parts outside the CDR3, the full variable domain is DVKVTQSSRYLVKRTGEKVFLECVQDMDHENMFWYRQDPGLGLRLIYFSYDVKMKEKGDIPEGYSVSREKKERFSLILESASTNQTSMYLCASTPSGGNEQFFGPGTRLTVL.

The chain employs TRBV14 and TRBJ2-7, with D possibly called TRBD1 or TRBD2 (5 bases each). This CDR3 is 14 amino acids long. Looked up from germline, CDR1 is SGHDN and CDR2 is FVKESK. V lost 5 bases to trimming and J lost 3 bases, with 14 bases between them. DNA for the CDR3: TGTGCCAGCAGCTTCAAAGGGACCGACTACGAGCAGTACTTC. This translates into CASSFKGTDYEQYF. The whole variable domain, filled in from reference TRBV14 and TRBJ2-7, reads EAGVTQFPSHSVIEKGQTVTLRCDPISGHDNLYWYRRVMGKEIKFLLHFVKESKQDESGMPNNRFLAERTGGTYSTLKVQPAELEDSGVYFCASSFKGTDYEQYFGPGTRLTVT.

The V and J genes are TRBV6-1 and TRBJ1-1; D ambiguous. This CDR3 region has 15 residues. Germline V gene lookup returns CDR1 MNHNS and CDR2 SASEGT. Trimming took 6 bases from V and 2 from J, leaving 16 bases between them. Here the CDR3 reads CASRETGLFNTEAFF. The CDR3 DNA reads TGTGCCAGCAGGGAAACGGGCCTCTTCAACACTGAAGCTTTCTTT.

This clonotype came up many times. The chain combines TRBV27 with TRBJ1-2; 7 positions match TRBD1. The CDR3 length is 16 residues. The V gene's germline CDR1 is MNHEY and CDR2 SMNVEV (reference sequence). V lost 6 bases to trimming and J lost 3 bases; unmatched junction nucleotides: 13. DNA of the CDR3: TGTGCCAGCAGCTATTATGGAACAGGGGATTACTATGGCTACACCTTC. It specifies CASSYYGTGDYYGYTF.

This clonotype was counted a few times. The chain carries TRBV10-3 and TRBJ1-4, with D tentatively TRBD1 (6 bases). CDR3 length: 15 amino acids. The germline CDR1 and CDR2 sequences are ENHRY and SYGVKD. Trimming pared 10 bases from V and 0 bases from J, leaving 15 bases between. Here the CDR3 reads CATRSGVTTNEKLFF. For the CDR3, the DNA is TGTGCCACACGCTCAGGGGTCACAACTAATGAAAAACTGTTTTTT.

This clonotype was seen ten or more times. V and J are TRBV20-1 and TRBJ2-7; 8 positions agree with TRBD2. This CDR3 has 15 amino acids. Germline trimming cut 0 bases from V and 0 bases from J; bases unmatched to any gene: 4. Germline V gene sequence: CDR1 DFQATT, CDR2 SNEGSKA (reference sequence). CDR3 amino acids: CSARDRSGASYEQYF. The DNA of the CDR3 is TGCAGTGCTAGAGATCGTAGCGGGGCCTCCTACGAGCAGTACTTC.

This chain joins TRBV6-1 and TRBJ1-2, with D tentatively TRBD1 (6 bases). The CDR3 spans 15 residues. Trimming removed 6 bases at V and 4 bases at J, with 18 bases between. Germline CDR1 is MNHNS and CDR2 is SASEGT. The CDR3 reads CASRSTRLGGYGYTF. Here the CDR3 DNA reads TGTGCCAGCAGATCTACCCGGTTAGGGGGCTATGGCTACACCTTC.

This CDR3 is CASSYSGALYQPQHF. The CDR3 DNA reads as TGTGCCAGCAGTTACTCCGGGGCTTTGTACCAGCCCCAGCATTTT. The chain employs TRBV5-6 and TRBJ1-5, with D possibly being TRBD1 (5 bases). The germline V gene encodes CDR1 SGHDT and CDR2 YYEEEE. The CDR3 totals 15 residues. The V end was cut by 5 bases, the J end by 7 bases, with 19 bases between.

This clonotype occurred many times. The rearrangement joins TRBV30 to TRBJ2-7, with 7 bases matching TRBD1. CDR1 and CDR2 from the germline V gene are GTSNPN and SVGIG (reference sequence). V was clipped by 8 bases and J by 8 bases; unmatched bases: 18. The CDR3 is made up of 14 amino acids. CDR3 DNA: TGTGCCGGTTTATCCCAGGGACAGTTGAGCAAGCAGTACTTC. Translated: CAGLSQGQLSKQYF.